This TCR beta chain was sequenced during a study of Graves' ophthalmopathy and Graves' hyperthyroidism. The study excluded patients with other autoimmune diseases, uncontrolled infections, pregnancy or lactation. In regard to this clonotype: One junction end does not reproduce the germline sequence, and a read error may be involved.

For repertoire sequencing, the TCR beta CDR3 regions were amplified from RNA transcripts. HTBI primers were used in a first-round RT-PCR, which preceded a second-round multiplex PCR. One entry per CDR3 protein results from TCRdb running MiXCR on the multiplex PCR reads. This table has some 750,000 distinct CDR3 sequences, roughly 41% appearing once. The sample was peripheral blood. The sequence was obtained from an adult man with Graves' ophthalmopathy.

CDR3 nucleotide sequence: TGTGCCAGCAGTGACCAACGAACCCTAAATCAGCCCCAGCATTTT. It yields the protein CASSDQRTLNQPQHF. This chain joins TRBV24-1 and TRBJ1-5; D call uncertain. The CDR3 has 15 amino acids. Germline CDR1 reads KGHDR; CDR2 reads SFDVKD.